A single sample is the source of the 22 T cell receptor beta chains below, sequenced in a study of cytomegalovirus exposure and HLA in healthy donors. TCRdb's table, derived via immunoSEQ multiplex PCR, lists solely in-frame clones and lacks some. Of fewer than 70,000 clones listed, roughly 96% were seen once; the top ten hold roughly 0.98%. Input material: PBMCs. These TCRs come from a man between 18 and 29 years old in good health and CMV-seronegative.

The J gene is TRBJ2-7, the V gene TRBV5-4; 10 bases align to TRBD1. With V trimmed by 3 bases and J by 3 bases, 6 bases remained unmatched. The V gene's germline CDR1 is SGHNT and CDR2 YYREEE (reference sequence). The CDR3 extends over 15 amino acids. CDR3 region: CASSSGQGGLYEQYF. DNA of the CDR3: TGTGCCAGCAGCTCCGGACAGGGGGGCCTCTACGAGCAGTACTTC.

This clone appeared a few times. In DNA form, the CDR3 reads TGTGCCAGCAGTTATAGGACAGGGGGCTATGGCTACACCTTC. Translating it yields CASSYRTGGYGYTF. The chain recombines TRBV6-5 with TRBJ1-2; 10 bases match TRBD1. The V gene end was trimmed by 3 bases and the J gene end by 4 bases; junction bases not matched to a gene: 2. In germline, CDR1 is MNHEY, CDR2 SVGAGI. This CDR3 comprises 14 residues.

On this clone itself: One junction end does not reproduce the germline sequence, and a read error may be involved. This rearrangement joins TRBV11-2 to TRBJ1-1; 7 positions agree with TRBD1. The CDR3 has 14 residues. Germline values: CDR1 SGHAT, CDR2 FQNNGV. Written as DNA, the CDR3 is TGTGCCAGCACCCTGACAGGGTTGAATACTGAAGCTTTCTTT. The encoded protein is CASTLTGLNTEAFF.

This clone appeared a single time. The chain combines TRBV6-1 with TRBJ2-1; D possibly corresponds to TRBD2 (6 bases). The V and J ends lost 4 bases and 6 bases respectively, with 13 bases between them. Germline-derived CDR1 and CDR2 are MNHNS and SASEGT. The CDR3 length is 14 residues. Written as DNA, the CDR3 is TGTGCCAGCAGTGCGACTAGTCTTTTCAATGAGCAGTTCTTC. Its translation: CASSATSLFNEQFF.

This clone was detected only once. At one of its ends the junction is not consistent with the germline gene, which may arise from a read error. The rearrangement uses TRBV7-9 and TRBJ2-7; 10 nucleotides align to TRBD2. CDR1 and CDR2 from the germline V gene are SEHNR and FQNEAQ (reference sequence). The CDR3 spans 13 residues. CDR3: CASSIASGSEQYF. CDR3 sequence (DNA): TGTGCCAGCAGCATAGCTAGCGGGAGCGAGCAGTACTTC. Full variable domain (missing parts from reference TRBV7-9 and TRBJ2-7): DTGVSQNPRHKITKRGQNVTFRCDPISEHNRLYWYRQTLGQGPEFLTYFQNEAQLEKSRLLSDRFSAERPKGSFSTLEIQRTEQGDSAMYLCASSIASGSEQYFGPGTRLTVT.

The V call is TRBV30, the J call TRBJ2-5; 7 bases are shared with TRBD2. Germline CDR1 is GTSNPN and CDR2 is SVGIG (reference sequence). This CDR3 region has 14 residues. With 2 bases clipped from V and 7 bases from J, the junction kept 10 bases outside the gene matches. CDR3 in DNA: TGTGCCTGGAGTACCCTAGCGGTTAGGGGGACCCAGTACTTC. This translates into CAWSTLAVRGTQYF.

The genes are TRBV27 and TRBJ2-5, with a weak D call TRBD2 (6 bases). Between the trimmed V and J ends, which lost 2 bases and 4 bases, there was a span of 8 bases. CDR3 size: 13 residues. Germline CDR1 and CDR2: MNHEY and SMNVEV (reference sequence). The chain's CDR3 is CASSLRGRETQYF. In nucleotides, the CDR3 is TGTGCCAGCAGTTTACGGGGGAGAGAGACCCAGTACTTC.

CDR3 amino acids: CASRPTGGNEQFF. Written as DNA, the CDR3 is TGTGCCAGCAGGCCGACAGGTGGCAATGAGCAGTTCTTC. The chain links TRBV2 to TRBJ2-1, with D possibly TRBD1 on 6 matching bases. CDR1 and CDR2 from the germline V gene are SNHLY and FYNNEI. With 6 bases removed from V and 6 bases from J, the gap between germline ends came to 12 bases. The CDR3 loop spans 13 amino acids.

This clone was found once. The gene calls are TRBV2 and TRBJ1-4; D might be TRBD1 (5 bases). V lost 5 bases to trimming and J lost 4 bases, with 17 bases between them. The germline V gene has CDR1 SNHLY and CDR2 FYNNEI. This CDR3 has 16 amino acids. CDR3: CASSLLGGPNNEKLFF. The CDR3 nucleotides read TGTGCCAGCAGTTTGCTCGGGGGACCTAATAATGAAAAACTGTTTTTT. The whole variable domain, filled in from reference TRBV2 and TRBJ1-4, reads EPEVTQTPSHQVTQMGQEVILRCVPISNHLYFYWYRQILGQKVEFLVSFYNNEISEKSEIFDDQFSVERPDGSNFTLKIRSTKLEDSAMYFCASSLLGGPNNEKLFFGSGTQLSVL.

The DNA of the CDR3 is TGTGCCAGCAGTGCGACAGGGGGGAGGTTAAGTAATGAAAAACTGTTTTTT. It specifies CASSATGGRLSNEKLFF. V and J are TRBV28 and TRBJ1-4, with 9 bases matching TRBD1. CDR1 is MDHEN, CDR2 SYDVKM, per germline. Trimming at V came to 5 bases and at J to 4 bases, leaving 11 bases not matched to a gene. The CDR3 is made up of 17 amino acids.

The CDR3 bases are TGTGCCAGCAGGGCGGGAGGCACGAACACCGGGGAGCTGTTTTTT. Translation gives CASRAGGTNTGELFF. This chain uses TRBV28 with TRBJ2-2, with 8 bases aligning to TRBD2. CDR1 MDHEN and CDR2 SYDVKM come from the germline V gene. J lost 0 bases, V lost 6 bases, and 3 bases had no gene match. The length of the CDR3 is 15 residues.

Of note for this clone: The junction departs from germline at one end; a sequencing error may be responsible. This chain joins TRBV29-1 and TRBJ2-7, with D perhaps TRBD1 (6 bases). Germline CDR1 SQVTM, CDR2 ANQGSEA. The CDR3 is 12 residues long. CDR3 DNA: TGCAGCGTTAGCAGGGGTTCCTACGGGCAGTACTTC. Translating it yields CSVSRGSYGQYF.

J is TRBJ2-7 and V is TRBV6-1; no definite D call. The CDR3 is 13 amino acids. The V end was cut by 6 bases, the J end by 2 bases, with 11 bases between. Germline loops: CDR1 MNHNS, CDR2 SASEGT. The CDR3 protein is CASSENLPYEQYF. The CDR3 DNA follows: TGTGCCAGCAGCGAGAATCTCCCCTACGAGCAGTACTTC.

The chain is built from TRBV5-1 and TRBJ2-7; TRBD1 aligns across 9 bases. The length of the CDR3 is 14 residues. Germline CDR1 and CDR2: SGHRS and YFSETQ. The trim removed 4 bases at V and 1 base at J, leaving 3 bases unmatched. CDR3 DNA: TGCGCCAGCAGCGGGGGACAGGGTTCCTACGAGCAGTACTTC. This translates into CASSGGQGSYEQYF.

V usage is TRBV18 and J usage is TRBJ1-5; the D gene is possibly TRBD1 (6 bases). This CDR3 is built from 15 residues. V lost 5 bases and J 3 bases, leaving 14 bases between the germline ends. Germline V lookup: CDR1 KGHSH, CDR2 LQKENI. The CDR3 loop reads CASSDGQWYNQPQHF. The CDR3 nucleotides are TGTGCCAGCTCAGACGGACAGTGGTACAATCAGCCCCAGCATTTT.

The chain employs TRBV5-4 and TRBJ2-3; D is ambiguous. Germline lookup yields CDR1 SGHNT and CDR2 YYREEE (reference sequence). The CDR3 is made up of 12 amino acids. Between the trimmed V and J ends, which lost 3 bases and 2 bases, there was a span of 4 bases. The CDR3 sequence: CASSWATDTQYF. Written as DNA, the CDR3 is TGTGCCAGCAGCTGGGCCACAGATACGCAGTATTTT.

This chain joins TRBV5-6 and TRBJ2-3, with 9 positions matching TRBD2. The CDR3 spans 15 residues. Germline CDR1 is SGHDT and CDR2 is YYEEEE. Losses at the gene ends were 2 bases for V and 6 bases for J; bases not matched to a gene: 7. As DNA, the CDR3 is TGTGCCAGCAGCTTCTTTAGCGGGAGCATGGATACGCAGTATTTT. This gives the protein CASSFFSGSMDTQYF.

The gene calls are TRBV2 and TRBJ2-5, with D possibly matching TRBD1 (5 bases). Trimming took off 8 bases at V and 2 bases at J, with 12 bases between the two ends. This CDR3 is 13 amino acids long. Germline CDR1 and CDR2: SNHLY and FYNNEI. The CDR3 nucleotides read TGTGCCAGCGAGAATAGGGGACAAGAGACCCAGTACTTC. It is translated as CASENRGQETQYF.

The CDR3 region has the DNA TGCGCCAGCAGCTTGGCCCCGGGAACTGAAGCTTTCTTT. Its protein product is CASSLAPGTEAFF. The chain joins TRBV5-1 to TRBJ1-1; D is uncertain. Trimming shortened V by 0 bases and J by 5 bases, and 8 bases separated the two germline ends. Germline loops: CDR1 SGHRS, CDR2 YFSETQ. The CDR3 is 13 amino acids.

This chain uses TRBV2 with TRBJ2-2; TRBD2 matches at 9 bases. The CDR3 length is 19 residues. The germline CDR1 and CDR2 sequences are SNHLY and FYNNEI. Trimming took 4 bases from V and 5 from J; bases not matched to a gene: 17. DNA of the CDR3: TGTGCCAGCAGTGTTGAGCGCGTAGCGGGAGCCCTAAGGACCGGGGAGCTGTTTTTT. Translating it yields CASSVERVAGALRTGELFF.

The chain has TRBV7-9 and TRBJ2-2; 13 nucleotides match TRBD2. Germline V CDR1 and CDR2: SEHNR, FQNEAQ (reference sequence). Germline trimming cut 1 base from V and 4 bases from J; bases unmatched to any gene: 3. The CDR3 covers 17 residues. The CDR3 DNA reads as TGTGCCAGCAGCTTAGATCGGACTAGCGGGAGCACCGGGGAGCTGTTTTTT. Protein product: CASSLDRTSGSTGELFF. Full variable domain (missing parts from reference TRBV7-9 and TRBJ2-2): DTGVSQNPRHKITKRGQNVTFRCDPISEHNRLYWYRQTLGQGPEFLTYFQNEAQLEKSRLLSDRFSAERPKGSFSTLEIQRTEQGDSAMYLCASSLDRTSGSTGELFFGEGSRLTVL.

The chain links TRBV27 to TRBJ2-2, with D unclear. Looked up from germline, CDR1 is MNHEY and CDR2 is SMNVEV (reference sequence). V was pared by 4 bases and J by 3 bases, with 9 bases between. The CDR3 is 14 amino acids. The DNA of the CDR3 is TGTGCCAGCAGTTCATACGGTCACACCGGGGAGCTGTTTTTT. Encoded protein: CASSSYGHTGELFF.